What follows are 12 T cell receptor beta chains derived from one specimen sequenced in a study of shared clonotypes between healthy human individuals. Profiled with immunoSEQ multiplex PCR; TCRdb holds only in-frame clones, not every one. Of about 460,000 clones listed, approximately 80% are singletons. The material sequenced was PBMCs. These receptors were taken from a woman aged 40 to 50 in good health. Some clones in this sample may be carry-over from other donors' samples.

This sequence joins TRBV7-9 and TRBJ2-7, with 11 bases matching TRBD1. Germline loops: CDR1 SEHNR, CDR2 FQNEAQ (reference sequence). The CDR3 extends over 14 amino acids. V was pared by 5 bases and J by 3 bases, with 3 bases of the junction left unmatched. The CDR3 sequence is CASSPGTGGYEQYF. The CDR3 region has the DNA TGTGCCAGCAGCCCCGGGACAGGGGGCTACGAGCAGTACTTC.

The chain has TRBV7-9 and TRBJ1-2; 7 nucleotides agree with TRBD1. The CDR3 loop spans 16 amino acids. V lost 0 bases, J lost 2 bases, and 6 bases stayed unmatched. Germline CDR1 reads SEHNR; CDR2 reads FQNEAQ (reference sequence). Here the CDR3 DNA reads TGTGCCAGCAGCTTAGCGTTATGGGACAGCAACTATGGCTACACCTTC. This sequence encodes CASSLALWDSNYGYTF.

Concerning this clone itself: One end of the junction fails to match germline, which may point to a read error. The chain links TRBV5-4 to TRBJ2-5, with a possible D match to TRBD1 (8 bases). CDR1 and CDR2 from the germline V gene are SGHNT and YYREEE (reference sequence). The CDR3 spans 14 residues. The chain's CDR3 is CASSPTGGVETQYF. The CDR3 nucleotides read TGCGCCAGCAGCCCAACAGGGGGGGTAGAGACCCAGTACTTC. The full variable domain, in which reference TRBV5-4 and TRBJ2-5 provide the parts outside the CDR3, is ETGVTQSPTHLIKTRGQQVTLRCSSQSGHNTVSWYQQALGQGPQFIFQYYREEENGRGNFPPRFSGLQFPNYSSELNVNALELDDSALYLCASSPTGGVETQYFGPGTRLLVL.

To note about this clone: It differs at one base from a far larger clone, so likely a read error. This chain uses TRBV30 with TRBJ1-2; 7 bases align to TRBD1. V gave up 1 base and J gave up 0 bases; unmatched junction bases: 8. This CDR3 spans 16 amino acids. The germline V gene has CDR1 GTSNPN and CDR2 SVGIG (reference sequence). The CDR3 reads CAWSDSYRGSNYGYTF. The CDR3 DNA follows: TGTGCCTGGAGTGACTCCTACAGGGGTTCTAACTATGGCTACACCTTC.

The chain couples TRBV5-1 to TRBJ2-4; D is perhaps TRBD1 or TRBD2 (5 bases each). The CDR3 sequence is 15 residues long. Trimming left V 0 bases short and J 1 base short, with 8 bases between. The germline V gene encodes CDR1 SGHRS and CDR2 YFSETQ. The CDR3 region is CASSLDGAAKNIQYF. The CDR3 nucleotides read TGCGCCAGCAGCTTGGACGGGGCGGCCAAAAACATTCAGTACTTC.

The chain employs TRBV5-1 and TRBJ2-7; maybe TRBD2 (5 bases). The CDR3 covers 16 residues. Germline loops: CDR1 SGHRS, CDR2 YFSETQ. The ends were cut back, 3 bases at V and 0 bases at J, with 16 bases in the middle. As DNA, the CDR3 is TGCGCCAGCAGCTCGGCGGAGGACCTGAGCTCCTACGAGCAGTACTTC. It yields the protein CASSSAEDLSSYEQYF.

The chain uses TRBV5-1 and TRBJ2-1; 10 bases match TRBD2. V lost 2 bases and J lost 6; bases outside the gene matches: 8. Germline V gene data show CDR1 as SGHRS and CDR2 as YFSETQ. This CDR3 comprises 16 residues. The chain's CDR3 is CASSFSSSGRRNEQFF. The CDR3 coding sequence is TGCGCCAGCAGCTTCTCTTCTAGCGGGAGACGCAATGAGCAGTTCTTC.

A single count supports this clone. The chain recombines TRBV18 with TRBJ2-5; 7 bases are a match to TRBD2. V was pared by 3 bases and J by 2 bases, with 12 bases of the junction left unmatched. This CDR3 region has 17 residues. The germline CDR1 and CDR2 sequences are KGHSH and LQKENI. The CDR3 nucleotides are TGTGCCAGCTCACCCCAGGCGGCGGCTAGCGGACAAGAGACCCAGTACTTC. This codes for CASSPQAAASGQETQYF.

This sequence joins TRBV5-1 and TRBJ2-1; 7 nucleotides agree with TRBD1. Germline CDR1 SGHRS, CDR2 YFSETQ. The trim removed 4 bases at V and 9 bases at J, leaving 13 bases unmatched. CDR3 length: 15 residues. The CDR3 DNA is TGCGCCAGCAGCCCTCTGGAGAGGGGGCGCGGTGAGCAGTTCTTC. Its protein is CASSPLERGRGEQFF.

J is TRBJ2-2 and V is TRBV9, with 8 bases fitting TRBD2. CDR1 and CDR2 (germline): SGDLS, YYNGEE. The CDR3 loop spans 17 amino acids. Unmatched junction bases numbered 16, after V lost 5 bases and J lost 7 bases. DNA for the CDR3: TGTGCCAGCAGTAATATTCGGGAGGGCCTAAGGAGCGGGGAGCTGTTTTTT. It codes for CASSNIREGLRSGELFF.

This clone appeared once. The chain employs TRBV7-2 and TRBJ2-5; a possible D gene is TRBD1 (6 bases). Germline V gene sequence: CDR1 SGHTA, CDR2 FQGNSA. The CDR3 spans 13 residues. Trimming stripped 5 bases from V and 6 bases from J, with 13 bases between. CDR3 in amino acids: CASSPQGGKTQYF. In DNA form, the CDR3 reads TGTGCCAGCAGCCCCCAAGGGGGAAAGACCCAGTACTTC.

The J gene is TRBJ1-5, the V gene TRBV25-1; 7 nucleotides match TRBD1. With 2 bases clipped from V and 6 bases from J, the junction kept 7 bases outside the gene matches. The CDR3 spans 15 residues. Per the germline V gene, CDR1 is MGHDK and CDR2 is SYGVNS. The CDR3 region is CASSEPGTGVQPQHF. The CDR3 DNA reads as TGTGCCAGCAGTGAACCCGGCACAGGGGTTCAGCCCCAGCATTTT.